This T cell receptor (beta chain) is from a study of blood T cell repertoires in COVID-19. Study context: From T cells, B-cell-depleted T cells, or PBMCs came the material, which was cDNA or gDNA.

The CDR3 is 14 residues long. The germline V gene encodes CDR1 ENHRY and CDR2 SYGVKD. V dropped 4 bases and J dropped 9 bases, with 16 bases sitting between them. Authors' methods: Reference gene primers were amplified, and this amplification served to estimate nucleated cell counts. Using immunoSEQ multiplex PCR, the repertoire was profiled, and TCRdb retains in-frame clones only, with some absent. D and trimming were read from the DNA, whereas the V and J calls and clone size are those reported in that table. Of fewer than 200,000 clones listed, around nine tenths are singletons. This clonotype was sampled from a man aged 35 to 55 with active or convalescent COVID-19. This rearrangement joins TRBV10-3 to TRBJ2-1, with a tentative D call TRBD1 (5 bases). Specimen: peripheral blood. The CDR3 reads CAISGVGALGEQFF. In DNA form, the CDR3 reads TGTGCCATCAGTGGGGTAGGGGCCCTGGGTGAGCAGTTCTTC.